This T cell receptor (beta chain) was sequenced for a study of OX40 agonist ivuxolimab in advanced cancers. Study at large: Ivuxolimab is an agonistic anti-OX40 (CD134) antibody, and patients were treated with it. Head and neck, renal cell, melanoma or hepatocellular carcinoma were the cancers that dose-escalation patients had.

The assay was immunoSEQ multiplex PCR, and TCRdb's table has in-frame clones only and misses some. The sample has 25,000 or so clones, approximately 88% seen once. V shed 8 bases, J shed 5 bases, and the junction held 14 bases outside the gene matches. The CDR3 loop spans 17 amino acids. Per germline, CDR1 MGHDK and CDR2 SYGVNS. Findings and caveats of the study: With doses of 0.1 to 3.0 mg/kg, CD4+ and CD8+ blood T cells had undergone clonal expansion by week 6. Patients who responded partially at 0.1-3.0 mg/kg showed clonal expansion ranking among the lowest.

Remarks on this clone: Its antigen is not known.

Sequenced here: CD4+ or CD8+ T cells sorted from blood, sampled in a trial of the OX40 agonist ivuxolimab. The chain couples TRBV25-1 to TRBJ2-2; 10 bases are shared with TRBD1. The sequence was obtained from an adult with an advanced solid tumor such as melanoma, head and neck, liver or kidney cancer. CDR3 amino acids: CASRVGSGTGVTGELFF. In DNA, the CDR3 is TGTGCCAGCCGGGTGGGATCCGGGACAGGGGTGACCGGGGAGCTGTTTTTT.